This T cell receptor beta chain was recovered during a study of blood T cells in healthy people across ages (dated by TCRdb to the mid-2010s). Broadly, across the study: In model experiments, roughly one uniquely barcoded TCR beta cDNA molecule per two T cells was captured by template switching. Age-related changes in TCR beta repertoire diversity were measured in the study by deep sequencing normalized with unique cDNA molecular identifiers. Donors were grouped into four age groups: young (average about 15 years), middle-aged (39), aged (around 60) and long-lived (about 89). To avoid experimental bias, donors of different ages were spread randomly across the sequencing lanes. The study analyzed two additional independent replicas of 1 million unique cDNA reads from the same blood draw for two donors, one aged 18 to 29 and one aged 80 or older. Findings and caveats that apply to the study as a whole: Observed TCR beta diversity per million T cells fell roughly linearly with age, and a significant reduction was already apparent by age around 44. Estimates of total diversity based on one million sequenced T cells were regarded as lower bounds and as underestimates. Bulk unsorted PBMC profiling prevented conclusive comparison of naive and antigen-experienced compartments. The long-lived group showed more naive CD4+ T cells, fewer expanded clones and increased TCR diversity than the aged group, suggesting age selection. Because donor CMV infection status was unknown, age-related changes in expanded clonotypes were potentially confounded. There was a strong correlation between observed TCR beta diversity and the percentage of naive T cells measured by flow cytometry.

Libraries were constructed by 5' RACE. Sequencing used an Illumina HiSeq 2500. A second about 7 to 11 cycle PCR used a sample-barcoded 5' primer and a J-beta primer mix. A template-switch 5' adaptor carrying 12 random nucleotides introduced a unique molecular identifier onto each TCR beta cDNA molecule. Each sample yielded at least 2.5 million CDR3-containing paired-end reads. First-strand cDNA was synthesized from all RNA with the Mint cDNA synthesis kit, primed by a TRBC-specific oligonucleotide. After uracil-DNA glycosylase treatment, a first 18-cycle PCR used universal primers M1SS and BC2_uni_R on all cDNA. Per the source publication's procedure: Each sample was normalized by randomly selecting 1 million high-quality reads, each carrying a distinct molecular identifier. Instead of being binned into consensus sequences, reads that shared molecular identifiers were thrown out. MiTCR, set to a Q25 quality threshold and the strictest error-elimination algorithm, was used for CDR3 identification, clonotype clustering and error correction. A nonparametric unseen species model with Euler transformation was used to estimate lower-bound total TCR beta diversity. TCRdb ran its own pipeline on the public reads, namely fastp trimming at Q25 and MiXCR clone calling, and kept in-frame beta chains. Identical CDR3 protein sequences are pooled into one entry, listed with their most common genes and DNA. These V and J calls are TCRdb output, not the study's own analysis. This sample comprises about a million distinct CDR3 sequences, roughly two fifths of them detected only once. The ten most abundant clones make up over 10% of the sample.

The CDR3 numbers 16 residues from cysteine through phenylalanine. Only CDR3 DNA remains: 48 bases, in frame from the first base. V has 2 bases trimmed and J has 5 bases trimmed; junction bases matching no gene number 11. Taken from the germline V gene (reference sequence), the CDR1 and CDR2 loops are DFQATT and SNEGSKA. The donors were about 40 Caucasian individuals from Russia, aged 6 to 90 years, who were systemically healthy. Around 9.9 milliliters of peripheral blood were collected from each donor into EDTA-treated Vacutainer tubes. Ficoll-Paque density-gradient centrifugation was used to isolate PBMCs, with at least 7 million obtained per sample. Total RNA was extracted from PBMCs with Trizol reagent, with at least 5 micrograms obtained per sample. For every donor, an aliquot of PBMCs went through flow cytometry to measure the percentages of naive CD45RAhigh/CD27high T cells. Ten or more counts support this clonotype. No antigen is known for it. No base qualities exist here, and no much larger clone lies one base off it.

This receptor was taken from a man between 18 and 29 years old in good health. The sample was blood. In this chain, TRBV20-1 is recombined with TRBJ2-1, with TRBD2 identical over 8 junction bases. The CDR3 protein: CSARKLTSGYHNEQFF. Here is the DNA: TGCAGTGCTAGAAAACTAACTAGCGGCTATCACAATGAGCAGTTCTTC.